Shown below are 25 T cell receptor beta chains from a single sample sequenced in a study of blood T cell repertoires in COVID-19 (dated by TCRdb to about 2020). The receptor library was made with the immunoSEQ multiplex PCR assay. TCRdb took over this immuneACCESS table, retaining in-frame rearrangements with V and J assigned. Such tables are incomplete; in checked studies, under half of the missing clones stem from an unresolved V gene, and the remainder is unexplained. For this sample the table gives 300,000 to 400,000 clones, of which 80% to 90% were detected only once. About 2.3% of the sample is taken by the ten largest. Sequencing was done on a sample of peripheral blood. The receptor source for this set is a woman aged 60-75 years with COVID-19, enrolled during active disease.

This chain links TRBV19 with TRBJ2-3; maybe TRBD2 (7 bases). CDR1 and CDR2 from the germline V gene are LNHDA and SQIVND (reference sequence). V lost 7 bases, J lost 1 base, and 21 bases lay in between. The CDR3 spans 17 residues. CDR3 DNA sequence: TGTGCCAGTAAGGAACTTGGGGGGGCCAGGGGCACAGATACGCAGTATTTT. It yields the protein CASKELGGARGTDTQYF.

The rearrangement joins TRBV6-5 to TRBJ2-1, with 10 bases lining up with TRBD1. V lost 6 bases, J lost 4 bases, and 6 bases stayed unmatched. CDR1 is MNHEY, CDR2 SVGAGI, per germline. This CDR3 has 15 residues. The CDR3 DNA is TGTGCCAGCAGCAGACCGGGACAGGGGTACAATGAGCAGTTCTTC. Its protein product is CASSRPGQGYNEQFF.

This chain connects TRBV5-6 to TRBJ1-6, with 7 bases lining up with TRBD1. The V gene's germline CDR1 is SGHDT and CDR2 YYEEEE. The CDR3 loop spans 15 amino acids. V was clipped by 0 bases and J by 10 bases; unmatched bases: 7. CDR3 DNA: TGTGCCAGCAGCTTGGATCCCAGGGGGGACTCACCCCTCCACTTT. Its protein is CASSLDPRGDSPLHF.

CDR3 in amino acids: CASSDRGLHYGYTF. The CDR3, as DNA: TGTGCCAGCAGTGACAGGGGGCTACACTATGGCTACACCTTC. The chain recombines TRBV6-1 with TRBJ1-2; 8 bases match TRBD1. The CDR3 loop spans 14 amino acids. V trimming: 3 bases; J trimming: 3 bases; junction bases outside the gene matches: 3. Germline lookup yields CDR1 MNHNS and CDR2 SASEGT.

V and J are TRBV5-1 and TRBJ1-2, with a possible D match to TRBD1 (5 bases). Germline loops: CDR1 SGHRS, CDR2 YFSETQ. The CDR3 is made up of 12 amino acids. Trimming shortened V by 4 bases and J by 4 bases, and 8 bases separated the two germline ends. The CDR3 sequence is CASSGGFYGYTF. The CDR3 DNA sequence: TGCGCCAGCAGCGGGGGGTTCTATGGCTACACCTTC.

V is TRBV7-3 and J is TRBJ2-1; 10 positions match TRBD2. Trimming removed 1 base from V and 5 bases from J; junction bases left unmatched: 8. The CDR3 totals 17 residues. Germline CDR1 and CDR2: SGHTA and FQGTGA. The CDR3 sequence is CASSLNPQRGGDNEQFF. The CDR3 DNA is TGTGCCAGCAGCTTAAATCCCCAGCGGGGGGGCGACAATGAGCAGTTCTTC.

The chain has TRBV23-1 and TRBJ1-1; TRBD1 agrees at 8 bases. TRBV23-1 belongs to the ORF category, with a function that is uncertain. J was trimmed by 4 bases and V by 4 bases; bases with no gene match: 17. This CDR3 contains 18 residues. The CDR3 region has the DNA TGCGCCAGCAGTCGGTCGGGGGAGCAGGGGGCGCCGGGCACTGAAGCTTTCTTT. This codes for CASSRSGEQGAPGTEAFF.

This clone was recorded only once. The genes are TRBV7-8 and TRBJ1-5, with D possibly TRBD1 on 6 matching bases. Deletions cut 2 bases from V and 4 bases from J, with 12 bases between. The CDR3 contains 15 residues. The germline CDR1 and CDR2 sequences are SGHVS and FQNEAQ. CDR3 sequence reads: CASSLRPGVNQPQHF. In DNA form, the CDR3 reads TGTGCCAGCAGCTTAAGGCCAGGGGTTAATCAGCCCCAGCATTTT.

This clone was observed a few times. The chain couples TRBV3-1 (or the pseudogene TRBV3-2) to TRBJ2-3, with D tentatively TRBD2 (5 bases). CDR1 LGHDT and CDR2 YNNKEL come from the germline V gene (reference sequence). The CDR3 sequence is 17 residues long. The V end was cut by 1 base, the J end by 3 bases, with 17 bases between. Here the CDR3 reads CASSQVLQDSRTDTQYF. In DNA, the CDR3 is TGTGCCAGCAGCCAAGTGCTTCAGGACTCGAGGACAGATACGCAGTATTTT.

The J gene is TRBJ2-2, the V gene TRBV18, with D possibly being TRBD1 (5 bases). There are 17 residues in the CDR3. With 3 bases removed from V and 2 bases from J, the gap between germline ends came to 16 bases. Germline-derived CDR1 and CDR2 are KGHSH and LQKENI. Written as DNA, the CDR3 is TGTGCCAGCTCACCCCTAGGCAGGGCACGCAACACCGGGGAGCTGTTTTTT. Its protein product is CASSPLGRARNTGELFF.

The chain has TRBV19 and TRBJ2-2; D is possibly TRBD2 (6 bases). The CDR3 is made up of 18 amino acids. The germline V gene encodes CDR1 LNHDA and CDR2 SQIVND (reference sequence). V was shortened by 0 bases and J by 1 base, with 15 bases between the two germline ends. CDR3 coding DNA: TGTGCCAGTAGTATAGATCTTAGGGGACTGAAGAACACCGGGGAGCTGTTTTTT. This sequence encodes CASSIDLRGLKNTGELFF.

The V and J genes are TRBV7-2 and TRBJ2-1; D unresolved. There are 14 residues in the CDR3. Trimming shortened V by 5 bases and J by 2 bases, and 10 bases separated the two germline ends. Germline CDR1 is SGHTA and CDR2 is FQGNSA. In nucleotides, the CDR3 is TGTGCCAGCAGCCAGCCAGGCCCCTACAATGAGCAGTTCTTC. As protein: CASSQPGPYNEQFF.

This chain links TRBV10-3 with TRBJ2-3; 10 bases align to TRBD2. Germline CDR1 and CDR2: ENHRY and SYGVKD. V shed 0 bases and J 5 bases; nucleotides not matched to a gene: 5. CDR3 length: 16 amino acids. The CDR3 region is CAISESSGGAIDTQYF. In DNA, the CDR3 is TGTGCCATCAGTGAGTCAAGCGGGGGGGCTATAGATACGCAGTATTTT.

The chain employs TRBV19 and TRBJ2-7, with 7 bases matching TRBD2. J was trimmed by 3 bases and V by 1 base; bases with no gene match: 6. This CDR3 has 15 amino acids. Germline V lookup: CDR1 LNHDA, CDR2 SQIVND (reference sequence). DNA for the CDR3: TGTGCCAGTAGTATAGCGGGGGGACGGAACTACGAGCAGTACTTC. Protein product: CASSIAGGRNYEQYF.

The chain employs TRBV6-5 and TRBJ2-2, with D possibly TRBD1 on 5 matching bases. CDR3 length equals 15 residues. The germline V and J ends were trimmed by 7 bases and 5 bases, with 17 bases remaining between them. CDR1 MNHEY and CDR2 SVGAGI come from the germline V gene. DNA for the CDR3: TGTGCCAGCAAAAGGGGCAGAAGGTTTACCGGGGAGCTGTTTTTT. Its translation is CASKRGRRFTGELFF.

The V gene is TRBV11-2, the J gene TRBJ1-1; 9 bases map to TRBD1. J lost 7 bases, V lost 0 bases, and 6 bases had no gene match. The CDR3 has 15 amino acids. The germline V gene encodes CDR1 SGHAT and CDR2 FQNNGV. The CDR3 DNA sequence: TGTGCCAGCAGCTTAGAGAGACAGGGGGTGAATGAAGCTTTCTTT. As protein: CASSLERQGVNEAFF.

The chain recombines TRBV9 with TRBJ1-5; TRBD1 agrees at 8 bases. In germline, CDR1 is SGDLS, CDR2 YYNGEE. The length of the CDR3 is 16 residues. With V trimmed by 3 bases and J by 7 bases, 12 bases remained unmatched. The CDR3 DNA reads TGTGCCAGCAGCGCCGGAACAGGGGGGATCGACCAGCCCCAGCATTTT. Amino acid sequence: CASSAGTGGIDQPQHF.

V gene TRBV30 combines with J gene TRBJ1-2, with D perhaps matching TRBD1 (6 bases). The CDR3 runs to 15 residues. V lost 1 base and J 4 bases, leaving 16 bases between the germline ends. From germline, CDR1 is GTSNPN and CDR2 SVGIG (reference sequence). The CDR3 DNA reads as TGTGCCTGGAGTGCTGGGGAAGGACAGTTCTATGGCTACACCTTC. Encoded protein: CAWSAGEGQFYGYTF.

This chain connects TRBV6-6 to TRBJ2-3, with 9 positions matching TRBD2. This CDR3 is built from 15 residues. With V trimmed by 5 bases and J by 2 bases, 5 bases remained unmatched. Per the germline V gene, CDR1 is MNHNY and CDR2 is SVGAGI (reference sequence). CDR3 DNA sequence: TGTGCCAGCAGTGACATAGCGGGGGCCACAGATACGCAGTATTTT. It translates to CASSDIAGATDTQYF.

For this clone: The sample carries other DNA sequences with the same CDR3. The chain has TRBV30 and TRBJ1-5, with D possibly being TRBD1 (6 bases). CDR3 length equals 13 residues. The germline V gene encodes CDR1 GTSNPN and CDR2 SVGIG (reference sequence). Deletions cut 2 bases from V and 2 bases from J, with 7 bases between. This CDR3 reads CAWSSGGNQPQHF. CDR3 in DNA: TGTGCCTGGAGTTCAGGGGGCAATCAGCCCCAGCATTTT.

V and J are TRBV4-1 and TRBJ1-3; D might be TRBD1 (6 bases). Germline V gives CDR1 MGHRA, CDR2 YSYEKL. V gave up 1 base and J gave up 2 bases, with 6 bases separating them. The CDR3 contains 14 residues. CDR3 region: CASSQAGAGNTIYF. In DNA, the CDR3 is TGCGCCAGCAGCCAAGCAGGGGCTGGAAACACCATATATTTT.

This clone turned up a few times. The chain has TRBV5-5 and TRBJ2-1; 9 bases fit TRBD2. The ends lost 5 bases at V and 4 bases at J; junction bases unmatched: 7. CDR1 and CDR2 (germline): SGHKS, YYEKEE (reference sequence). The CDR3 spans 15 residues. As DNA, the CDR3 is TGTGCCAGCAGTCGGACTAGCGCGCTGTACAATGAGCAGTTCTTC. Encoded protein: CASSRTSALYNEQFF.

This clone was detected only a few times. The chain combines TRBV6-6 with TRBJ1-2; D might be TRBD1 (6 bases). The CDR3 has 15 residues. Germline V gives CDR1 MNHNY, CDR2 SVGAGI (reference sequence). The V and J ends lost 5 bases and 8 bases respectively, with 21 bases between them. The CDR3 region is CASSGPTGSGFGYTF. CDR3 sequence (DNA): TGTGCCAGCAGTGGACCTACAGGGTCTGGTTTCGGCTACACCTTC.

V is TRBV7-7 and J is TRBJ2-5, with D possibly TRBD1 on 5 matching bases. The CDR3 is 15 residues long. Germline V lookup: CDR1 SSHAT, CDR2 FNYEAQ (reference sequence). V was trimmed by 5 bases and J by 6 bases, leaving 19 bases between them. The CDR3, as DNA: TGTGCCAGCAGCCAAGGGGCTCAGCCTCCCCAGACCCAGTACTTC. Translated, it gives CASSQGAQPPQTQYF.

CDR3: CASIPGQSYGYTF. The CDR3 DNA reads TGTGCCAGCATACCGGGACAGAGTTATGGCTACACCTTC. The chain links TRBV6-6 to TRBJ1-2; TRBD1 agrees at 7 bases. This CDR3 contains 13 residues. Trimming cost V 7 bases and J 5 bases; bases outside gene matches: 7. The germline V gene has CDR1 MNHNY and CDR2 SVGAGI (reference sequence).